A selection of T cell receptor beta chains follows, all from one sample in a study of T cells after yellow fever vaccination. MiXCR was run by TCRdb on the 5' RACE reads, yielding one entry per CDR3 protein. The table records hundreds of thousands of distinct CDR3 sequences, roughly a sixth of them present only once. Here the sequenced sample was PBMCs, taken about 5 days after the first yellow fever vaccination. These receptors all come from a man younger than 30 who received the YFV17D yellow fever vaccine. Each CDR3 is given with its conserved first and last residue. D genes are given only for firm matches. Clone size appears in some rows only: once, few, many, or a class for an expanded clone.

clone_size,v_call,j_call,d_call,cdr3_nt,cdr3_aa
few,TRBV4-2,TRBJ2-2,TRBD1,TGTGCCAGCCCAAATAGGCAGGGGGTTACCGGGGAGCTGTTTTTT,CASPNRQGVTGELFF
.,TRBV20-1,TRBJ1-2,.,TGCAGTGCTAGAAGAGGCGGGGGGCCGATTCACGGCTACACCTTC,CSARRGGGPIHGYTF
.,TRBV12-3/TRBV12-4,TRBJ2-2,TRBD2,TGTGCCAGCAGTCACCACTCGACTAGCGGGGGGCCGAACACCGGGGAGCTGTTTTTT,CASSHHSTSGGPNTGELFF
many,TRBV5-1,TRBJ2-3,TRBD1,TGCGCCAGCAGCCTAGGACAGGGCTCGGATACGCAGTATTTT,CASSLGQGSDTQYF
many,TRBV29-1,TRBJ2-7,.,TGCAGCGTCATGGAGGCTCCGGGCTCCTACGAGCAGTACTTC,CSVMEAPGSYEQYF
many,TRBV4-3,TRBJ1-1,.,TGCGCCAGCAGCCAAGATTGGGGGGGTGAAGCTTTCTTT,CASSQDWGGEAFF
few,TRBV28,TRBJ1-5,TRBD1,TGTGCCAGCAGTTCCTGGACAGGGGGCCCATCGTTGGGTCAGCCCCAGCATTTT,CASSSWTGGPSLGQPQHF
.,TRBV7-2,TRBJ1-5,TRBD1,TGTGCCAGCAGCTTACGACAGGGGGGGATCAATCAGCCCCAGCATTTT,CASSLRQGGINQPQHF
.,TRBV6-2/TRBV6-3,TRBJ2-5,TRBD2,TGTGCCAGCAGTTACTCGACTGCGGGGGGGCTACAAGAGACCCAGTACTTC,CASSYSTAGGLQETQYF
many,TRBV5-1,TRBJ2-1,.,TGCGCCAGCAGCTTGGCCGGGGGAAATGAGCAGTTCTTC,CASSLAGGNEQFF
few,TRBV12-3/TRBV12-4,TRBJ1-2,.,TGTGCCAGCAGTTTAGCCAGCCGGGATGGCTACACCTTC,CASSLASRDGYTF
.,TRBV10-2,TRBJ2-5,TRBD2,TGCGCCAGCAGTGAGTGGGTAGCGGGGGCCAAAGAGACCCAGTACTTC,CASSEWVAGAKETQYF
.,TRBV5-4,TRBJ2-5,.,TGTGCCAGCAGCTTGGAATTAAGTGAGACCCAGTACTTC,CASSLELSETQYF
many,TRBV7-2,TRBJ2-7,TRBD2,TGTGCCAGCAGCTTACACCCTCAGCGGGGGGGGGTGGGCGAGCAGTACTTC,CASSLHPQRGGVGEQYF
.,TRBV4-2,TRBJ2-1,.,TGTGCCAGCAGCCAAGACGCTGCCATAACGGCCTACAATGAGCAGTTCTTC,CASSQDAAITAYNEQFF
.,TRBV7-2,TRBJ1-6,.,TGTGCCAGCAGCCCCCCCGTAGGGGGTAATTCACCCCTCCACTTT,CASSPPVGGNSPLHF
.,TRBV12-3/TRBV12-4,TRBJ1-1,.,TGTGCCAGCAGCGCTACCATAATGGTCACTGAAGCTTTCTTT,CASSATIMVTEAFF
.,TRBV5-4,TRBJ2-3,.,TGTGCCAGCAGCAATAGCACAGATACGCAGTATTTT,CASSNSTDTQYF
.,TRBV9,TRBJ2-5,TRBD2,TGTGCCAGCAGCCCCGGCGGGGGGGTTTTAGAGACCCAGTACTTC,CASSPGGGVLETQYF
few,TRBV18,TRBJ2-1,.,TGTGCCAGCTCACCACAGGGTACGGGCTCCTACAATGAGCAGTTCTTC,CASSPQGTGSYNEQFF
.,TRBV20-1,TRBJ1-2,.,TGCAGTGCTAGAGATGTCCGGAACTATGGCTACACCTTC,CSARDVRNYGYTF
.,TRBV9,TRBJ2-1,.,TGTGCCAGCAGCGTAGAGGGGGGCCCCTACAATGAGCAGTTCTTC,CASSVEGGPYNEQFF
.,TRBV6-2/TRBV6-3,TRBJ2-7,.,TGTGCCAGCAGTTACTCGATGGGTTCGGGAATCTACGAGCAGTACTTC,CASSYSMGSGIYEQYF
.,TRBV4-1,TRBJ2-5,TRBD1,TGCGCCAGCAGCCAGTGGGAAGGGGGCGAGACCCAGTACTTC,CASSQWEGGETQYF
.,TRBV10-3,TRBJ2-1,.,TGTGCCATCAGTGAGGCGGGCAATGAGCAGTTCTTC,CAISEAGNEQFF
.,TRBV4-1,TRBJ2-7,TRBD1,TGCGCCAGCAGCCCCAGGGGGCATGGGAGTTACGAGCAGTACTTC,CASSPRGHGSYEQYF
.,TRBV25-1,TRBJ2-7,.,TGTGCCAGCAGTGATCAACGGGACGTTCGCTACGAGCAGTACTTC,CASSDQRDVRYEQYF
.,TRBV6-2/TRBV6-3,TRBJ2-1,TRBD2,TGTGCCAGCAGTTTGACTAGCGGGGGGGTATCCTACAATGAGCAGTTCTTC,CASSLTSGGVSYNEQFF
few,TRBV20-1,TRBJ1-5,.,TGCAGTGCTAGAGGGGCGGGAAATCAGCCCCAGCATTTT,CSARGAGNQPQHF
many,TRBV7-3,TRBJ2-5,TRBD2,TGTGCCAGCAGCTTAACTAGCGGGGAGACCCAGTACTTC,CASSLTSGETQYF
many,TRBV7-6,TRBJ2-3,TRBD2,TGTGCCAGCAGTCCGGGACTAGCGGGAGATAGCACAGATACGCAGTATTTT,CASSPGLAGDSTDTQYF